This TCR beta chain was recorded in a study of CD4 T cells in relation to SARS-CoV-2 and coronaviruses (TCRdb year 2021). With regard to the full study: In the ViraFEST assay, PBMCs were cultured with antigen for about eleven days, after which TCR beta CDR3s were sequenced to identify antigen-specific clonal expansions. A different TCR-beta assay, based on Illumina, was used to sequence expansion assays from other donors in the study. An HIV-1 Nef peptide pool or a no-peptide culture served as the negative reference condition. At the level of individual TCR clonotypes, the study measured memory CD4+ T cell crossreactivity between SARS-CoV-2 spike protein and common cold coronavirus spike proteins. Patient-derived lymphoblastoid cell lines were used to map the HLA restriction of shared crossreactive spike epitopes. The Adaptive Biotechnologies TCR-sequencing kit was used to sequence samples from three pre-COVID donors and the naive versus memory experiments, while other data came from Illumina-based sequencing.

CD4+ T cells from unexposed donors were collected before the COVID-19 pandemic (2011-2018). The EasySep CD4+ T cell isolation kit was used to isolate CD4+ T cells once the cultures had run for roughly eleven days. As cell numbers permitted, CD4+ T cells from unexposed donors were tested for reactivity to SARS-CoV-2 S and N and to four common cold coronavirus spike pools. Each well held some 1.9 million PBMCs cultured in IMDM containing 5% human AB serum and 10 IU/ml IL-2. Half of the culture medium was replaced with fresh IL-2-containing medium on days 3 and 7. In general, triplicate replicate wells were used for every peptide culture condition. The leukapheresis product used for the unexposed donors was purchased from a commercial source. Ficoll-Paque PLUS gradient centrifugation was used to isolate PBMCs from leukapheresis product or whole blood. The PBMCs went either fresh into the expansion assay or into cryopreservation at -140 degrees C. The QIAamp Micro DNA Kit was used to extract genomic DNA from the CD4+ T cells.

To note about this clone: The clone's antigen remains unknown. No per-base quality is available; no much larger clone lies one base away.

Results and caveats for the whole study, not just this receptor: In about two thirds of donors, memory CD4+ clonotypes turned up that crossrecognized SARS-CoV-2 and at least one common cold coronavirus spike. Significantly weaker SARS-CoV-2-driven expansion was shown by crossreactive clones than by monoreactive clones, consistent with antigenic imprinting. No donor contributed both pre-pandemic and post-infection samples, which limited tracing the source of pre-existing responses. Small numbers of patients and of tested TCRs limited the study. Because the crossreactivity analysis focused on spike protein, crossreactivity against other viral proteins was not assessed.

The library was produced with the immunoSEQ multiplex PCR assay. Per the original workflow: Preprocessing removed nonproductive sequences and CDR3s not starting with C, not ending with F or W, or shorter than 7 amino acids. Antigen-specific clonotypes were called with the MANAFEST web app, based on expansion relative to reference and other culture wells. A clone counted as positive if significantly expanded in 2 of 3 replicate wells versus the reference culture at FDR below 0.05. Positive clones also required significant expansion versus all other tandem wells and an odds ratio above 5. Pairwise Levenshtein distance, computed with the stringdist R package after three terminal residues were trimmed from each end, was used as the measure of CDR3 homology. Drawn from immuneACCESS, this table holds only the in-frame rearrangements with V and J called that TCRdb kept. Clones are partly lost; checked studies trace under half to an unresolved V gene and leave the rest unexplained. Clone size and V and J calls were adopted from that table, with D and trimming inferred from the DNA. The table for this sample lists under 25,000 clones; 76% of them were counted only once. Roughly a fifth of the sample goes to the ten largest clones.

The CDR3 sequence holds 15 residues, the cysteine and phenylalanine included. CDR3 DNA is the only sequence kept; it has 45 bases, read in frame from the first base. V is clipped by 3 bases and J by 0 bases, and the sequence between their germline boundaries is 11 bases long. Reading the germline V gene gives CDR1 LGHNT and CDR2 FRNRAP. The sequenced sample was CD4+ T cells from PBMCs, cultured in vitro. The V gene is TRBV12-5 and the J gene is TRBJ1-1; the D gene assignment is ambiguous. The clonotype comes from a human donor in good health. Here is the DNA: TGTGCTAGTGGTTTTGGGGTTGGGGTGAACACTGAAGCTTTCTTT. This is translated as CASGFGVGVNTEAFF.